This T cell receptor beta chain was retrieved from a study of cytomegalovirus exposure and HLA in healthy donors. As concerns this clone: Its matching antigen is unknown.

Use of 60 Vbeta and 13 Jbeta primers characterized the PCR. Repertoires were generated with immunoSEQ multiplex PCR, while TCRdb's copy carries only in-frame clones and drops some. The listing contains 77,000 or so clones. Study observations and caveats: A later analysis reportedly found fewer N-insertions in an Asian-associated ancestry cluster than the roughly 680-donor mean. Associated with cytomegalovirus, according to the listing, were 150 to 200 TCR beta chains.

Trimming removed 3 bases from V and 2 bases from J; junction bases left unmatched: 6. The CDR3 spans 14 residues. CDR1 is SQVTM, CDR2 ANQGSEA, per germline. V is TRBV29-1 and J is TRBJ1-2; TRBD1 aligns across 7 bases. The sequenced sample was PBMCs. The receptor's source is a man aged 25 to 40 in good health and CMV-seronegative. CDR3 bases: TGCAGCGTTGATTTGAGGGGGCCGAACTATGGCTACACCTTC. Amino acids: CSVDLRGPNYGYTF.